What follows are 8 T cell receptor beta chains derived from one specimen sequenced in a study of shared clonotypes between healthy human individuals. TCRdb's table, derived via immunoSEQ multiplex PCR, lists solely in-frame clones and lacks some. Here the sample spans over 400,000 clones, approximately 81% being singletons. The sequenced sample consisted of PBMCs. These receptors came from a woman aged 40-49 years in good health. Some clones in this sample may be carry-over from other donors' samples.

The chain uses TRBV5-5 and TRBJ2-7; 8 bases match TRBD2. V gave up 3 bases and J gave up 2 bases; unmatched junction bases: 1. There are 13 residues in the CDR3. Germline loops: CDR1 SGHKS, CDR2 YYEKEE (reference sequence). The CDR3 DNA is TGTGCCAGCAGCTCGACTAGCGCCTACGAGCAGTACTTC. Amino acid sequence: CASSSTSAYEQYF. The full variable domain, its missing parts supplied by reference TRBV5-5 and TRBJ2-7, is DAGVTQSPTHLIKTRGQQVTLRCSPISGHKSVSWYQQVLGQGPQFIFQYYEKEERGRGNFPDRFSARQFPNYSSELNVNALLLGDSALYLCASSSTSAYEQYFGPGTRLTVT.

The V and J genes are TRBV5-4 and TRBJ2-2; TRBD1 is a possible D gene (6 bases). The CDR3 length is 13 residues. The germline gives CDR1 SGHNT, CDR2 YYREEE (reference sequence). Trimming stripped 4 bases from V and 7 bases from J, with 11 bases between. Written as DNA, the CDR3 is TGTGCCAGCAGCCAGAGGGGGAACGGGGAGCTGTTTTTT. It is translated as CASSQRGNGELFF.

This clone was observed at least ten times. The gene calls are TRBV25-1 and TRBJ1-4, with D perhaps matching TRBD1 (5 bases). Germline V CDR1 and CDR2: MGHDK, SYGVNS. The CDR3 length is 13 residues. The ends were cut back, 6 bases at V and 3 bases at J, with 8 bases in the middle. CDR3 nucleotides: TGTGCCAGCAGAGGGACTCCTAATGAAAAACTGTTTTTT. Its translation: CASRGTPNEKLFF.

As regards this clone: Germline and junction disagree at one end, which may indicate a read error. The chain recombines TRBV30 with TRBJ1-5; the D gene is possibly TRBD1 (5 bases). The germline V gene has CDR1 GTSNPN and CDR2 SVGIG (reference sequence). The length of the CDR3 is 13 residues. The CDR3 nucleotides read TGTGCCTGTAGTGGGACGGTGAATCAGCCCCAGCATTTT. Translated: CACSGTVNQPQHF.

The chain has TRBV6-1 and TRBJ2-5; either TRBD1 or TRBD2 may supply D (5 bases each). The J call could be wrong; TRBJ2-7 is a better fit for the DNA end. Germline values: CDR1 MNHNS, CDR2 SASEGT. The CDR3 loop spans 13 amino acids. The CDR3 spells CASSEGESNEQYF. The CDR3 region has the DNA TGTGCCAGCAGTGAGGGGGAATCCAACGAGCAGTACTTC.

This chain joins TRBV18 and TRBJ2-1; 10 nucleotides match TRBD2. This CDR3 has 13 amino acids. V lost 5 bases, J lost 7 bases, and 2 bases stayed unmatched. In germline, CDR1 is KGHSH, CDR2 LQKENI. CDR3 sequence reads: CASSETSGNEQFF. The DNA of the CDR3 is TGTGCCAGCTCAGAGACTAGCGGGAATGAGCAGTTCTTC.

The V call is TRBV19, the J call TRBJ2-1; D gene uncertain. The V end was cut by 5 bases, the J end by 4 bases, with 18 bases between. From germline, CDR1 is LNHDA and CDR2 SQIVND (reference sequence). This CDR3 is 16 amino acids long. CDR3 protein: CASSLRPRPHYNEQFF. The DNA for the CDR3 is TGTGCCAGTAGTCTCAGACCCCGCCCGCATTACAATGAGCAGTTCTTC.

In regard to this clone: One junction end disagrees with the germline gene, perhaps due to a read error. The chain links TRBV19 to TRBJ1-5, with D unclear. In germline, CDR1 is LNHDA, CDR2 SQIVND (reference sequence). This CDR3 region has 12 residues. The CDR3 DNA follows: TGTGCCAGTAGTTTAGACGATCAGCCCCAGCATTTT. This codes for CASSLDDQPQHF.